One and the same sample provided the 2 T cell receptor beta chains below, sequenced in a study of T cell responses to AZD1222 COVID-19 vaccine. The protocol was immunoSEQ multiplex PCR, while the TCRdb copy is restricted to in-frame clones and leaves out a portion. The table shows around 140,000 clones, with more than 85% occurring only once. Sample: peripheral blood, taken on day 0 of AZD1222 vaccination. The receptor source for this set is an adult in good health.

This chain connects TRBV19 to TRBJ1-2; maybe TRBD1 (5 bases). Germline V gene lookup returns CDR1 LNHDA and CDR2 SQIVND (reference sequence). The CDR3 has 12 residues. V lost 10 bases to trimming and J lost 5 bases, with 14 bases between them. The CDR3 region is CATSVRGYGYTF. The CDR3 DNA reads as TGTGCCACCTCCGTGAGGGGATATGGCTACACCTTC. Using reference TRBV19 and TRBJ1-2 for the parts outside the CDR3, the full variable domain is DGGITQSPKYLFRKEGQNVTLSCEQNLNHDAMYWYRQDPGQGLRLIYYSQIVNDFQKGDIAEGYSVSREKKESFPLTVTSAQKNPTAFYLCATSVRGYGYTFGSGTRLTVV.

CDR3 in amino acids: CASSLDRGLGYGYTF. CDR3 nucleotides: TGCGCCAGCAGCTTGGACAGGGGGCTGGGCTATGGCTACACCTTC. The chain joins TRBV5-1 to TRBJ1-2, with 9 bases matching TRBD1. CDR1 and CDR2 (germline): SGHRS, YFSETQ. The CDR3 sequence is 15 residues long. J was trimmed by 4 bases and V by 0 bases; bases with no gene match: 4.